This TCR beta chain was recorded in a study of T cells in tumors after PD-1 blockade. Study summary: Treatment was either pembrolizumab 200 mg every 3 weeks or cemiplimab 350 mg every 2 weeks. Daily vismodegib 150 mg continued in a subset of anti-PD-1-treated patients. The study's findings and limits: Blood contained approximately 41% of the tumor's TCR clonotypes.

Trimming took 5 bases from V and 1 from J; bases not matched to a gene: 6. The CDR3 has 16 amino acids. CDR1 is SNHLY and CDR2 is FYNNEI in the germline V gene. This clone was seen a few times. What it binds is not known. Input was roughly 550 ng to 6,004 ng of genomic DNA from tumor or blood. Only in-frame clones appear in the TCRdb table, and some are missing; sequencing was by immunoSEQ multiplex PCR. In the table there are nearly 25,000 clones, around four fifths of which are singletons. The material was PBMCs, obtained after anti-PD-1 treatment. This chain joins TRBV2 and TRBJ2-5, with 11 bases fitting TRBD2. The receptor's source is a human donor with basal cell carcinoma. CDR3 amino acids: CASSYLTSGAQETQYF. CDR3 DNA sequence: TGTGCCAGCAGTTACTTGACTAGCGGGGCCCAAGAGACCCAGTACTTC.